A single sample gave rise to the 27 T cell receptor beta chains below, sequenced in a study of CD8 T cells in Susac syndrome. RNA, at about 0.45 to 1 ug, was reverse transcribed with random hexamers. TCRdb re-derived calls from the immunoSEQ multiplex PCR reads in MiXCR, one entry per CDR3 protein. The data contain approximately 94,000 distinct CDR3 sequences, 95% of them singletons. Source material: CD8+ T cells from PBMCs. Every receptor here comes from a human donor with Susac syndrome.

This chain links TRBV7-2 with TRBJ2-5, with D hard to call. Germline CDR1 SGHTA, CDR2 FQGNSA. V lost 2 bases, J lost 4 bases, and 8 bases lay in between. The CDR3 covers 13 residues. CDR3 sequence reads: CASSLLYPETQYF. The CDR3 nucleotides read TGTGCCAGCAGCTTACTCTACCCAGAGACCCAGTACTTC.

The CDR3 loop reads CATSRDAFGDQPQHF. As DNA, the CDR3 is TGTGCCACCAGCAGAGATGCGTTTGGGGATCAGCCCCAGCATTTT. V usage is TRBV15 and J usage is TRBJ1-5; D is unresolved. The CDR3 extends over 15 amino acids. CDR1 and CDR2 from the germline V gene are LNHNV and YYDKDF (reference sequence). Trimming left V 0 bases short and J 5 bases short, with 11 bases between.

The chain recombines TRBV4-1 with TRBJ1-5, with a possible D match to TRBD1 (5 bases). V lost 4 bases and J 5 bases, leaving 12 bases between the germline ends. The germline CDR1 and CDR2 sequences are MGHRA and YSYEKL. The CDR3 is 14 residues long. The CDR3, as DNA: TGCGCCAGCAGCCCCCTAGGGGCGGATCAGCCCCAGCATTTT. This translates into CASSPLGADQPQHF.

The CDR3 nucleotides read TGCAGCGTTGAAGTAAAAGGGACCGGGGAGCTGTTTTTT. Its protein product is CSVEVKGTGELFF. V usage is TRBV29-1 and J usage is TRBJ2-2; D call uncertain. This CDR3 spans 13 amino acids. From germline, CDR1 is SQVTM and CDR2 ANQGSEA. V was cut by 1 base and J by 5 bases, with 8 bases left in between.

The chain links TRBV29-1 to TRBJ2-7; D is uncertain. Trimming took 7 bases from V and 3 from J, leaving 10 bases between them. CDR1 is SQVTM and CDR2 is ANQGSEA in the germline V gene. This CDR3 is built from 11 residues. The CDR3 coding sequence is TGCAGCGCTCTACAAGACTACGAGCAGTACTTC. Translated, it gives CSALQDYEQYF.

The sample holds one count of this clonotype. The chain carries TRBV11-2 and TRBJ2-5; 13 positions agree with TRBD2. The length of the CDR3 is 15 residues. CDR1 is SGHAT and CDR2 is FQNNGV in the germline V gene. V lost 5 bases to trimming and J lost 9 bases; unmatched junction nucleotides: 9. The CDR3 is CASSATSGGARAQYF. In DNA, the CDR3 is TGTGCCAGCAGCGCCACTAGCGGGGGGGCGAGGGCCCAGTACTTC.

For the CDR3, the DNA is TGTGCCCACTGGACAGGGGAGCAGTTCTTC. Protein product: CAHWTGEQFF. V usage is TRBV21-1 and J usage is TRBJ2-1; the DNA was not compared with TRBD1, the D call given in the table. TRBV21-1 is deemed a pseudogene. The CDR3 is 10 amino acids.

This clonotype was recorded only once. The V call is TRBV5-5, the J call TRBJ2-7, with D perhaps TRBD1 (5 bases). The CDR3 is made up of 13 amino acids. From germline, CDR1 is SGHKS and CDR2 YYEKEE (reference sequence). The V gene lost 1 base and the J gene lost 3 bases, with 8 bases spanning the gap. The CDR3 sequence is CASSLRDSYEQYF. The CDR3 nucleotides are TGTGCCAGCAGCTTGAGAGACAGCTACGAGCAGTACTTC. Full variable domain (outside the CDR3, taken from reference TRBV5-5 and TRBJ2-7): DAGVTQSPTHLIKTRGQQVTLRCSPISGHKSVSWYQQVLGQGPQFIFQYYEKEERGRGNFPDRFSARQFPNYSSELNVNALLLGDSALYLCASSLRDSYEQYFGPGTRLTVT.

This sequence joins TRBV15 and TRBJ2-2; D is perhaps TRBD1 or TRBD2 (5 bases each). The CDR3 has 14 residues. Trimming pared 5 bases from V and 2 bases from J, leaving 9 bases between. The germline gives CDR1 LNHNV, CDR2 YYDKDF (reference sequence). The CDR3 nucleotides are TGTGCCACCAGCGGGGACCTAAACACCGGGGAGCTGTTTTTT. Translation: CATSGDLNTGELFF.

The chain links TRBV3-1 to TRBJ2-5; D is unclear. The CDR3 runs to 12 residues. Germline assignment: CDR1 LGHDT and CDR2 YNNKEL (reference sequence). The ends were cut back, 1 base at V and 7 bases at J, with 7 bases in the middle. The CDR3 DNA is TGTGCCAGCAGCCAAGCTGATGGGACCCAGTACTTC. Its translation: CASSQADGTQYF.

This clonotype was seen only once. CDR3 amino acids: CASSPHTTYEQYF. The DNA of the CDR3 is TGCGCCAGCAGCCCCCATACGACCTACGAGCAGTACTTC. The chain employs TRBV5-1 and TRBJ2-7; D not resolved. The germline gives CDR1 SGHRS, CDR2 YFSETQ. Trimming pared 4 bases from V and 2 bases from J, leaving 10 bases between. This CDR3 contains 13 residues.

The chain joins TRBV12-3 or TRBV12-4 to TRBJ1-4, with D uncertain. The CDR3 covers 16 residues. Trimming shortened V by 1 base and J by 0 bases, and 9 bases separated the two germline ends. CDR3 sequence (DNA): TGTGCCAGCAGTTTAGGGCGACCTGCAACTAATGAAAAACTGTTTTTT. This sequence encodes CASSLGRPATNEKLFF.

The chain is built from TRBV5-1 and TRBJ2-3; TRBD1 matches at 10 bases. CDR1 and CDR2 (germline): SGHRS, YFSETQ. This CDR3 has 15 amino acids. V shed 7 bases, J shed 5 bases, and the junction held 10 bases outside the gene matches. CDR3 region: CASAPPGDRGDTQYF. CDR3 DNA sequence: TGCGCCAGCGCGCCCCCAGGGGACAGGGGAGATACGCAGTATTTT.

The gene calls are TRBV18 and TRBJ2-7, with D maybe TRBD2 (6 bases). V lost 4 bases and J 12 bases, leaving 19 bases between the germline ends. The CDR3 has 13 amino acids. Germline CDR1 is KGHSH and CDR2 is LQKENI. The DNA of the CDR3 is TGTGCCAGCTCACTAACGGAGGGTGCAGATCGGTACTTC. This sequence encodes CASSLTEGADRYF.

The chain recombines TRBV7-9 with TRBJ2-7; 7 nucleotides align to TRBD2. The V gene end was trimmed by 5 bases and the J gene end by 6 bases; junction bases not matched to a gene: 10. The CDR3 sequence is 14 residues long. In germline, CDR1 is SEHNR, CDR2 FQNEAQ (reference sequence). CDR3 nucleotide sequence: TGTGCCAGCAGCCAAGTAGGCGGGAGTTCCGAGCAGTACTTC. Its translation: CASSQVGGSSEQYF.

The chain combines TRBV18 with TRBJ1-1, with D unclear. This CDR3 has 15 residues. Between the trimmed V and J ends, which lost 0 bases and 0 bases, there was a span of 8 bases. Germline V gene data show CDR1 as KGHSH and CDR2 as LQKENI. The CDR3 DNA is TGTGCCAGCTCACCACCGCCACCCATGAACACTGAAGCTTTCTTT. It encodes CASSPPPPMNTEAFF.

CDR3 protein: CASSPGQGFGETQYF. CDR3 in DNA: TGCGCCAGCAGCCCAGGACAGGGGTTTGGCGAGACCCAGTACTTC. The chain is built from TRBV4-1 and TRBJ2-5, with 9 bases identical to TRBD1. The CDR3 is 15 residues long. The germline V gene has CDR1 MGHRA and CDR2 YSYEKL. The V gene end was trimmed by 4 bases and the J gene end by 5 bases; junction bases not matched to a gene: 8.

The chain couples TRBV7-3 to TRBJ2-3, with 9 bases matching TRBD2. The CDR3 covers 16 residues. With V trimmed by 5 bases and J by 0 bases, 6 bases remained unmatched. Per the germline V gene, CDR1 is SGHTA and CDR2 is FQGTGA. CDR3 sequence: CASSLSGGGSTDTQYF. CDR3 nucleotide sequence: TGTGCCAGCAGCCTTAGCGGGGGCGGAAGCACAGATACGCAGTATTTT.

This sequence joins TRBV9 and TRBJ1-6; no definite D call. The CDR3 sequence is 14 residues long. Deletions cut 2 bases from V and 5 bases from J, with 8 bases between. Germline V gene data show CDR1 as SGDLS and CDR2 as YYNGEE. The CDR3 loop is CASSVGRDNSPLHF. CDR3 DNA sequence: TGTGCCAGCAGCGTTGGACGGGATAATTCACCCCTCCACTTT.

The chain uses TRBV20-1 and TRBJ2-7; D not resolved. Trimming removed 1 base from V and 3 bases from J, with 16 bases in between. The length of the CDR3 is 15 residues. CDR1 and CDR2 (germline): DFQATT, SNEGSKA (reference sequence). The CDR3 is CSARVGFKPLYEQYF. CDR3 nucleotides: TGCAGTGCTAGAGTAGGGTTCAAGCCTCTCTACGAGCAGTACTTC.

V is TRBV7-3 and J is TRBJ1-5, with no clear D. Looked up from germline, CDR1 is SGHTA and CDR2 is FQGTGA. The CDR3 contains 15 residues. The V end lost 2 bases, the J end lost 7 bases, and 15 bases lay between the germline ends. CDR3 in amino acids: CASSLSHKRMQPQHF. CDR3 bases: TGTGCCAGCAGCTTATCGCACAAACGTATGCAGCCCCAGCATTTT.

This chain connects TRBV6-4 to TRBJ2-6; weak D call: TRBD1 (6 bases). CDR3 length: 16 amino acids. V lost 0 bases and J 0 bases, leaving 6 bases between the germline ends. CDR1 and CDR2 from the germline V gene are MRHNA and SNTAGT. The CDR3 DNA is TGTGCCAGCAGTGACTCGACAGGCTCTGGGGCCAACGTCCTGACTTTC. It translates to CASSDSTGSGANVLTF.

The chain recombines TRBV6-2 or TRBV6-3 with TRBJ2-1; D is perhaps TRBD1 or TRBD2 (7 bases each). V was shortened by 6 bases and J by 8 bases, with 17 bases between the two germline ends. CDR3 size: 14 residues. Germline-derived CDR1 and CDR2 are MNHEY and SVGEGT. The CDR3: CASSPSGGGDEQFF. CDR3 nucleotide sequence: TGTGCCAGCAGCCCTAGCGGAGGGGGCGATGAGCAGTTCTTC.

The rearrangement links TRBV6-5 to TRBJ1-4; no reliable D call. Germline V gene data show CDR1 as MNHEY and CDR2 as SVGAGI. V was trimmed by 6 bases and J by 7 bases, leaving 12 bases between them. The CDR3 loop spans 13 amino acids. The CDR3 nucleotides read TGTGCCAGCAGGAAGGGCAGTCTTGAAAAACTGTTTTTT. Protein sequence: CASRKGSLEKLFF.

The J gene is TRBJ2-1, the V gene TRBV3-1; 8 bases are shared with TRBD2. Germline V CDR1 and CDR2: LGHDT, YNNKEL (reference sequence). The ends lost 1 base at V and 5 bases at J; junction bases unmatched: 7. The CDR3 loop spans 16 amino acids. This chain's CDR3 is CASSQGGSGAHNEQFF. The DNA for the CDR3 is TGTGCCAGCAGCCAAGGAGGTAGCGGGGCCCACAATGAGCAGTTCTTC.

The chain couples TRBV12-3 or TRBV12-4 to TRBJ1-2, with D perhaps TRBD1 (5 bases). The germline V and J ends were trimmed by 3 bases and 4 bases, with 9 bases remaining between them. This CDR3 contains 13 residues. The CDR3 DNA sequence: TGTGCCAGCAGTTTGCAGGGTCCCTATGGCTACACCTTC. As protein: CASSLQGPYGYTF.

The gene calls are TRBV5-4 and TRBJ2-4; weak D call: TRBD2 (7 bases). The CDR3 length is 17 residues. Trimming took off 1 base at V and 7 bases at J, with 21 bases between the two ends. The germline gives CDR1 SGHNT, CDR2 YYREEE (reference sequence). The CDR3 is CASSLRSGGQEGNIQYF. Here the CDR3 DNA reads TGTGCCAGCAGCTTGCGATCCGGGGGGCAAGAAGGCAACATTCAGTACTTC.